Listed below are T cell receptor beta chains from one sample, sequenced in a study of T cells in tumors after PD-1 blockade. Produced via immunoSEQ multiplex PCR; TCRdb's table is partial and in-frame only. The sample lists tens of thousands of clones, 74% occurring once. Sequenced material: PBMCs, taken after anti-PD-1 treatment. These receptors came from a human donor with basal cell carcinoma. Each CDR3 is given with its conserved first and last residue. D genes are given only for firm matches. The size of a clone is reported for some rows only, either as once, few or many, or as a class for expanded clones.

>.|TRBJ2-3|TRBV29-1|.
TGCAGCGTTGGTTGGAGGGGGGATACGCAGTATTTT
CSVGWRGDTQYF
>.|TRBJ1-2|TRBV10-3|.
TGTGCCATCAACGACGGGAACTATGGCTACACCTTC
CAINDGNYGYTF
>.|TRBJ2-4|TRBV7-2|TRBD1
TGTGCCAGCAGCTTAGTGACAGGGGCTCAGGGCATTCAGTACTTC
CASSLVTGAQGIQYF
>.|TRBJ2-2|TRBV25-1|.
TGTGCCAGCAGTCAGCTTGGACAGAGCACCGGGGAGCTGTTTTTT
CASSQLGQSTGELFF
>.|TRBJ1-3|TRBV6-6|.
TGTGCCAGCAGTACTCTCTCGGGGGCTGGAAACACCATATATTTT
CASSTLSGAGNTIYF
>few|TRBJ2-3|TRBV7-8|TRBD2
TGTGCCAGCAGATTAGCGGGGGGCGCAGATACGCAGTATTTT
CASRLAGGADTQYF
>.|TRBJ1-3|TRBV6-5|.
TGTGCCAGCAGCCCCGACAGACCCTCTGGAAACACCATATATTTT
CASSPDRPSGNTIYF
>.|TRBJ1-1|TRBV2|.
TGTGCCAGCAGTTTGACACGGCCTGGAGCTTTCTTT
CASSLTRPGAFF
>.|TRBJ2-3|TRBV2|.
TGTGCCAGCAGTGAAGACGCGGGGATGGGCGCAGATACGCAGTATTTT
CASSEDAGMGADTQYF
>.|TRBJ1-6|TRBV12-3/TRBV12-4|.
TGTGCCAGCAGTTTCGGTATGGGTGCACCCCTCCACTTT
CASSFGMGAPLHF
>.|TRBJ1-4|TRBV6-2/TRBV6-3|.
TGTGCCAGCAGTTACAACCTGGAGGGGTGGGAAAAACTGTTTTTT
CASSYNLEGWEKLFF
>few|TRBJ2-1|TRBV7-8|.
TGTGCCAGCAGCACCCGAGGGACCCAGCCGGGCAATGAGCAGTTCTTC
CASSTRGTQPGNEQFF
>.|TRBJ1-6|TRBV27|.
TGTGCCAGCAGCCCTCGGGTGGGGCAGAGTTCACCCCTCCACTTT
CASSPRVGQSSPLHF
>medium-sized|TRBJ1-1|TRBV4-1|.
TGCGCCAGCAGCCAAGATCGGCCCGGAGTAATCATGAACACTGAAGCTTTCTTT
CASSQDRPGVIMNTEAFF
>.|TRBJ1-2|TRBV6-1|.
TGTGCCAGCAGTGAAGCGCGGAAAAAGGGCTACACCTTC
CASSEARKKGYTF
>.|TRBJ1-3|TRBV6-1|.
TGTGCCAGCAGTGTAGCAGTATCTGGAAACACCATATATTTT
CASSVAVSGNTIYF
>.|TRBJ2-2|TRBV15|.
TGTGCCACCAGCCACGGACTCGAGACCGGGGAGCTGTTTTTT
CATSHGLETGELFF
>.|TRBJ1-6|TRBV7-6|TRBD1
TGTGCCAGCAGCTCGGGACAGGGCAGCAATTCACCCCTCCACTTT
CASSSGQGSNSPLHF
>.|TRBJ2-1|TRBV10-3|TRBD2
TGTGCCACATTACTAGCGGGGGACTCCTACAATGAGCAGTTCTTC
CATLLAGDSYNEQFF
>few|TRBJ2-3|TRBV6-2/TRBV6-3|.
TGTGCCAGCAGTTATGCGGGTCTTAGCACAGATACGCAGTATTTT
CASSYAGLSTDTQYF
>once|TRBJ2-3|TRBV9|.
TGTGCCAGCAGCTTCAGCGGAGCTAGCACAGATACGCAGTATTTT
CASSFSGASTDTQYF
>.|TRBJ1-6|TRBV10-3|TRBD1
TGTGCCACCTGGGACAGTTTTAATTCACCCCTCCACTTT
CATWDSFNSPLHF
>.|TRBJ2-7|TRBV5-6|TRBD2
TGTGCCAGCAGCTCGGGACTAGCGGAACCGGGGGACGAGCAGTACTTC
CASSSGLAEPGDEQYF
>once|TRBJ2-5|TRBV6-6|TRBD2
TGTGCCAGCAGTTACGTTCGGGCGGGGGGGCAAGAGACCCAGTACTTC
CASSYVRAGGQETQYF
>.|TRBJ2-5|TRBV9|TRBD2
TGTGCCAGCAAGAGTAGCGGGGGGGCCGGGGAGACCCAGTACTTC
CASKSSGGAGETQYF
>.|TRBJ2-2|TRBV11-3|.
TGTGCCAGCAGCTTAAGAACCGGGGAGCTGTTTTTT
CASSLRTGELFF